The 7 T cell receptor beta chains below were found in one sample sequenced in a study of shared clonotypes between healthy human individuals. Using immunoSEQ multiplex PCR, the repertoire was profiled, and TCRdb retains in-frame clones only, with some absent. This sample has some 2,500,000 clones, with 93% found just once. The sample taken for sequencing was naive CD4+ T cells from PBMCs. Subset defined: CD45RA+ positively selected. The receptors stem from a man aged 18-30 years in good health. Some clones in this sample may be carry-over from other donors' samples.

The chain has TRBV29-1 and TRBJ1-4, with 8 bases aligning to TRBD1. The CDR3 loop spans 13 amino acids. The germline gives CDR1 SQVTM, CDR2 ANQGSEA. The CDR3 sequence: CSARQGLNEKLFF. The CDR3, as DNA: TGCAGTGCGCGACAGGGGCTTAATGAAAAACTGTTTTTT.

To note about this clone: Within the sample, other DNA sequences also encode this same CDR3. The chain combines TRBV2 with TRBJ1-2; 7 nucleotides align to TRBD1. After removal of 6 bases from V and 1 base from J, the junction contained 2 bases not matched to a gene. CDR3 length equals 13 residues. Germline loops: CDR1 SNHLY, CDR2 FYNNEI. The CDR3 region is CASRGDSNYGYTF. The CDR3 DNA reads TGTGCCAGCAGAGGGGACAGTAACTATGGCTACACCTTC.

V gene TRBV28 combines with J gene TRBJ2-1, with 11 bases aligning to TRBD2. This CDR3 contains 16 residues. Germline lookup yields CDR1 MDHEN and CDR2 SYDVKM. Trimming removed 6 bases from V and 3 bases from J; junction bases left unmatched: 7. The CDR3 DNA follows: TGTGCCAGCAGCGTTGTGGGACTAGCGGTCTACAATGAGCAGTTCTTC. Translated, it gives CASSVVGLAVYNEQFF.

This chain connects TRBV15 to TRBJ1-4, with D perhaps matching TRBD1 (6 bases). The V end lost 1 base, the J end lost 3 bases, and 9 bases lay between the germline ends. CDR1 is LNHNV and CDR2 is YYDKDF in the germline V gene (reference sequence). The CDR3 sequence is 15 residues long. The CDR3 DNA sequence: TGTGCCACCAGCAGAGGACCAGGGGCTAATGAAAAACTGTTTTTT. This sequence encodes CATSRGPGANEKLFF.

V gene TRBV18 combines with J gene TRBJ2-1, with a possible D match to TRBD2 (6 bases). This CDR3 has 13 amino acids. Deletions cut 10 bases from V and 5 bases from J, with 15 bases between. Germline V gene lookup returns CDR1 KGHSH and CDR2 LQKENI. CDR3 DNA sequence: TGTGCCACGCAATTGGGGGAGGACAATGAGCAGTTCTTC. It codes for CATQLGEDNEQFF. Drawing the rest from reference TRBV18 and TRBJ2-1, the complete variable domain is NAGVMQNPRHLVRRRGQEARLRCSPMKGHSHVYWYRQLPEEGLKFMVYLQKENIIDESGMPKERFSAEFPKEGPSILRIQQVVRGDSAAYFCATQLGEDNEQFFGPGTRLTVL.

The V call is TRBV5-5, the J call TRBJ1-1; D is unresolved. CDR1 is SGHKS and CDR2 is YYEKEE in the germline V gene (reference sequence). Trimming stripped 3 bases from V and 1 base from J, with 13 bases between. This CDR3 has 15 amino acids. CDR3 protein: CASSSRTPGNTEAFF. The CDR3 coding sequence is TGTGCCAGCAGCTCCAGGACCCCGGGGAACACTGAAGCTTTCTTT. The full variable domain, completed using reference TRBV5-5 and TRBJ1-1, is DAGVTQSPTHLIKTRGQQVTLRCSPISGHKSVSWYQQVLGQGPQFIFQYYEKEERGRGNFPDRFSARQFPNYSSELNVNALLLGDSALYLCASSSRTPGNTEAFFGQGTRLTVV.

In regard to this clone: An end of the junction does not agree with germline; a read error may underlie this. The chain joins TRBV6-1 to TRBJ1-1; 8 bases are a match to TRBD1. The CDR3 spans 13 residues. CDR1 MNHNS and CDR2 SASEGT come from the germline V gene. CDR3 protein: CASREGQGGEAFF. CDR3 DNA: TGTGCCAGCAGGGAAGGACAGGGTGGGGAAGCTTTCTTT.